The 10 T cell receptor beta chains in this list originate from one sample, sequenced in a study of Ad26.COV2.S vaccination and SARS-CoV-2 variants. The repertoire was sequenced with immunoSEQ multiplex PCR; TCRdb's copy has only in-frame clones and lacks some. The data hold fewer than 400,000 clones, with approximately 90% observed a single time. The sample's treatment: some 20 received Ad26.COV2.S at low or high dose, single or two shots; about five received placebo; per-sample allocation not given. Vaccine and placebo recipients were sampled on day 63 after the first injection. The specimen comprised peripheral blood, sampled in a trial of Ad26.COV2.S vaccine versus placebo. Receptors originate from a person aged 18-65 years who received the Ad26.COV2.S COVID-19 vaccine or a placebo.

The chain has TRBV29-1 and TRBJ2-7; 9 bases are shared with TRBD2. The CDR3 length is 16 residues. The V and J ends lost 1 base and 1 base, in that order; junction bases with no gene match: 8. CDR1 is SQVTM and CDR2 is ANQGSEA in the germline V gene. CDR3 region: CSVEGSSGGLSYEQYF. The CDR3 bases are TGCAGCGTTGAAGGATCCAGCGGGGGGCTATCCTACGAGCAGTACTTC.

The genes are TRBV3-1 (or the pseudogene TRBV3-2) and TRBJ1-3; D is undetermined. The CDR3 spans 16 residues. V lost 0 bases, J lost 5 bases, and 14 bases lay in between. CDR1 and CDR2 from the germline V gene are LGHDT and YNNKEL (reference sequence). The CDR3 coding sequence is TGTGCCAGCAGCCAAGAGGGTAGTCGGGTTAGAAACACCATATATTTT. Protein sequence: CASSQEGSRVRNTIYF.

The V and J genes are TRBV29-1 and TRBJ1-4; possible D gene TRBD1, 6 bases. Germline CDR1 is SQVTM and CDR2 is ANQGSEA. This CDR3 spans 14 amino acids. Trimming removed 4 bases at V and 5 bases at J, with 14 bases between. The CDR3 DNA reads as TGCAGCGTTGTGGGGAGGGGGTTGAATGAAAAACTGTTTTTT. This translates into CSVVGRGLNEKLFF.

The V call is TRBV5-1, the J call TRBJ2-3; the D gene is possibly TRBD1 (7 bases). The V end lost 8 bases, the J end lost 2 bases, and 18 bases lay between the germline ends. This CDR3 is built from 15 residues. Germline loops: CDR1 SGHRS, CDR2 YFSETQ. The DNA for the CDR3 is TGCGCCAGTGTGCAGGGGGGCCGTGTCACAGATACGCAGTATTTT. Translation gives CASVQGGRVTDTQYF.

The rearrangement links TRBV6-1 to TRBJ1-1; D not resolved. V lost 5 bases, J lost 4 bases, and 8 bases lay in between. CDR1 and CDR2 (germline): MNHNS, SASEGT. CDR3 size: 12 residues. The CDR3 is CASSLGITEAFF. For the CDR3, the DNA is TGTGCCAGCAGTTTGGGAATCACTGAAGCTTTCTTT.

The rearrangement links TRBV5-1 to TRBJ1-6; 7 bases map to TRBD1. The CDR3 sequence is 14 residues long. Trimming at V came to 4 bases and at J to 8 bases, leaving 6 bases not matched to a gene. The germline V gene encodes CDR1 SGHRS and CDR2 YFSETQ. The CDR3 DNA reads as TGCGCCAGCAGCGGGACAGAGACAGATTCACCCCTCCACTTT. Translated: CASSGTETDSPLHF.

The genes are TRBV6-1 and TRBJ2-7, with D possibly being TRBD2 (5 bases). The length of the CDR3 is 13 residues. V was pared by 2 bases and J by 4 bases, with 9 bases between. CDR1 is MNHNS, CDR2 SASEGT, per germline. The CDR3 nucleotides read TGTGCCAGCAGTGAATTTGAGGGTTACGAGCAGTACTTC. Amino acid sequence: CASSEFEGYEQYF.

The chain has TRBV4-1 and TRBJ1-5, with D perhaps matching TRBD1 (5 bases). V shed 1 base and J shed 7 bases, with 17 bases lying between them. Per the germline V gene, CDR1 is MGHRA and CDR2 is YSYEKL. The CDR3 totals 16 residues. DNA of the CDR3: TGCGCCAGCAGCCAAGCTGACAGTGGGTTGAGGCAGCCCCAGCATTTT. Its translation: CASSQADSGLRQPQHF.

This clone was counted a single time. This chain links TRBV5-1 with TRBJ2-1; 10 bases are shared with TRBD2. From germline, CDR1 is SGHRS and CDR2 YFSETQ. This CDR3 spans 17 amino acids. With V trimmed by 4 bases and J by 8 bases, 15 bases remained unmatched. CDR3 DNA: TGCGCCAGCAGCCCAAGCGGGGGGGCTAGTGTACATGATGAGCAGTTCTTC. Its translation: CASSPSGGASVHDEQFF.

V gene TRBV6-6 combines with J gene TRBJ1-1, with unresolved D. CDR1 is MNHNY and CDR2 is SVGAGI in the germline V gene (reference sequence). Trimming pared 0 bases from V and 10 bases from J, leaving 9 bases between. The CDR3 length is 12 residues. CDR3 nucleotide sequence: TGTGCCAGCAGTTACTCTGTAGGGCGAGCTTTCTTT. Its translation is CASSYSVGRAFF.